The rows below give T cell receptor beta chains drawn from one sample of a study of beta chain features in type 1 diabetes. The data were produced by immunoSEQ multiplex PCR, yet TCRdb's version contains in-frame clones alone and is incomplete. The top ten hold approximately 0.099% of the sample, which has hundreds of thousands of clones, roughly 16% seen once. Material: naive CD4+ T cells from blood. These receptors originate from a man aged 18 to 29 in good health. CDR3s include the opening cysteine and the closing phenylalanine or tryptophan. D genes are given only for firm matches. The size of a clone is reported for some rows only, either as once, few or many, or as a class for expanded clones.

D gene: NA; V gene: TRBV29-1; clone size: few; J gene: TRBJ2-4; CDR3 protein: CSVAGQSLAKNIQYF; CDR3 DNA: TGCAGCGTTGCCGGACAGAGTCTAGCCAAAAACATTCAGTACTTC
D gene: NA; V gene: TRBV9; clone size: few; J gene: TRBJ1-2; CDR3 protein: CASSVGIQNYGYTF; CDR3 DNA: TGTGCCAGCAGCGTAGGCATTCAGAACTATGGCTACACCTTC
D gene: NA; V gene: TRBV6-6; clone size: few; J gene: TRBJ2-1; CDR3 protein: CASSYSQRFNNEQFF; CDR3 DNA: TGTGCCAGCAGTTACTCACAGCGTTTCAACAATGAGCAGTTCTTC
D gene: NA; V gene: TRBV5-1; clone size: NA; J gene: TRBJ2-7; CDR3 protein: CASSEGPGYEQYF; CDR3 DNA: TGCGCCAGCAGCGAGGGGCCGGGATACGAGCAGTACTTC
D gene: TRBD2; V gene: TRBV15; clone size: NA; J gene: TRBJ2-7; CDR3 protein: CATSREASGSLGYEQYF; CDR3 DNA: TGTGCCACCAGCAGAGAGGCTAGCGGGAGCCTCGGGTACGAGCAGTACTTC
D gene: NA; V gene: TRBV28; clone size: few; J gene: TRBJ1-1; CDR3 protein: CASRPPPRGNTEAFF; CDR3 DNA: TGTGCCAGCAGGCCCCCGCCGCGGGGGAACACTGAAGCTTTCTTT
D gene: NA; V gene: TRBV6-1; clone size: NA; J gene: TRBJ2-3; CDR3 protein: CASSEPGRTDTQYF; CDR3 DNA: TGTGCCAGCAGTGAACCCGGGCGTACAGATACGCAGTATTTT
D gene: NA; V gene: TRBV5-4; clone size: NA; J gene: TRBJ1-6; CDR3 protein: CASSLGVSPLHF; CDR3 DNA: TGTGCCAGCAGCTTGGGGGTATCACCCCTCCACTTT
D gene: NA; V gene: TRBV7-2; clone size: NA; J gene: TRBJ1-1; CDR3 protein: CASSLGGAFF; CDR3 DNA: TGTGCCAGCAGCTTAGGGGGGGCTTTCTTT
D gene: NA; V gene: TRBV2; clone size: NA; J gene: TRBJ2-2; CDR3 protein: CASSEIASGELFF; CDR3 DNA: TGTGCCAGCAGTGAAATTGCTAGCGGGGAGCTGTTTTTT
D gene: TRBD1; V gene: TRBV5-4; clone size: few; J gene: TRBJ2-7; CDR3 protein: CASSLFGTVPYEQYF; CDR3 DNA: TGTGCCAGCAGCTTATTTGGGACAGTCCCCTACGAGCAGTACTTC
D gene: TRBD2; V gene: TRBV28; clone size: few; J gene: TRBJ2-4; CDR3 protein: CASTERGRAQNIQYF; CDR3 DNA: TGTGCCAGCACCGAGCGGGGCAGGGCTCAGAACATTCAGTACTTC
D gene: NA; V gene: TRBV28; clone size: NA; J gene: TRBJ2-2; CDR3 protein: CASSPPGGELFF; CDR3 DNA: TGTGCCAGCAGTCCCCCAGGGGGGGAGCTGTTTTTT
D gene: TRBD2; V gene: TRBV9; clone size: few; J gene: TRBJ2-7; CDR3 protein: CASSVTSDHEQYF; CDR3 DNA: TGTGCCAGCAGCGTGACTAGCGACCACGAGCAGTACTTC
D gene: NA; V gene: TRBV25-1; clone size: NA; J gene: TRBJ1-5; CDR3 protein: CASSEDSFQPQHF; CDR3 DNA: TGTGCCAGCAGTGAAGACAGTTTCCAGCCCCAGCATTTT
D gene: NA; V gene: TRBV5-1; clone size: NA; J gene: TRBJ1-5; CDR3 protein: CASSLDGVKQPQHF; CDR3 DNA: TGCGCCAGCAGCTTGGATGGTGTTAAGCAGCCCCAGCATTTT
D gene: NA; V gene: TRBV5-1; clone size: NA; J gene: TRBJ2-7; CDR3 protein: CASSGTGYSYEQYF; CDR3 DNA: TGCGCCAGCAGCGGTACAGGGTACTCCTACGAGCAGTACTTC
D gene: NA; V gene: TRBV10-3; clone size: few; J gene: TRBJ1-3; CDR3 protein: CAITPRGVGNTIYF; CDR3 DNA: TGTGCCATCACCCCTCGAGGGGTCGGAAACACCATATATTTT
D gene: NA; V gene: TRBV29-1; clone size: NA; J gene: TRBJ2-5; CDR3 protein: CSVGGDSWYQETQYF; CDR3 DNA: TGCAGCGTTGGGGGGGACAGCTGGTACCAAGAGACCCAGTACTTC
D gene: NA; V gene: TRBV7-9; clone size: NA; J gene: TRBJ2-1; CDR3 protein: CASSLAGAPVNEQFF; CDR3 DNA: TGTGCCAGCAGCTTAGCGGGAGCTCCGGTCAATGAGCAGTTCTTC
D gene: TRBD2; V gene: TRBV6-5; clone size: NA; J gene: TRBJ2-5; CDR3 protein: CASKGTSGGGETQYF; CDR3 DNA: TGTGCCAGCAAGGGAACTAGCGGGGGAGGAGAGACCCAGTACTTC
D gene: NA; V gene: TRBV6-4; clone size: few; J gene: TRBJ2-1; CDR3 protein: CASSKGGNNEQFF; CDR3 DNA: TGTGCCAGCAGTAAGGGTGGAAACAATGAGCAGTTCTTC
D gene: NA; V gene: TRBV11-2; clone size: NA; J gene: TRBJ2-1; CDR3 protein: CASSHYNEQFF; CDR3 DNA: TGTGCCAGCAGCCATTACAATGAGCAGTTCTTC
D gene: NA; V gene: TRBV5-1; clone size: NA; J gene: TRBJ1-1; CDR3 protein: CASSPMDSANTEAFF; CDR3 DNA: TGCGCCAGCAGCCCTATGGACAGCGCGAACACTGAAGCTTTCTTT
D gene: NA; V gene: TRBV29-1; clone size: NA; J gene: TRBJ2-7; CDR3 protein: CSVATRGASYEQYF; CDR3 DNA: TGCAGCGTTGCCACCCGGGGGGCCTCCTACGAGCAGTACTTC
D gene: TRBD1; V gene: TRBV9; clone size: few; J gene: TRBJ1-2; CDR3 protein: CASRLSGGSGYTF; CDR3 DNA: TGTGCCAGCAGACTCTCAGGGGGCAGTGGCTACACCTTC
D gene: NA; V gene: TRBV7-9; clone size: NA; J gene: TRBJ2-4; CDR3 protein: CASSLAWQGAKNIQYF; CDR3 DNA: TGTGCCAGCAGCTTAGCGTGGCAGGGGGCCAAAAACATTCAGTACTTC
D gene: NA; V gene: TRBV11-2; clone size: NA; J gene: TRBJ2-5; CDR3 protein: CASSLSGGTFQETQYF; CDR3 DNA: TGTGCCAGCAGCCTCAGCGGCGGGACCTTTCAAGAGACCCAGTACTTC
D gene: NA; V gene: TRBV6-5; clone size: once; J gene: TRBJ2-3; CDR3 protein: CASSYSGASTDTQYF; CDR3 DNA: TGTGCCAGCAGTTACTCGGGTGCGAGCACAGATACGCAGTATTTT